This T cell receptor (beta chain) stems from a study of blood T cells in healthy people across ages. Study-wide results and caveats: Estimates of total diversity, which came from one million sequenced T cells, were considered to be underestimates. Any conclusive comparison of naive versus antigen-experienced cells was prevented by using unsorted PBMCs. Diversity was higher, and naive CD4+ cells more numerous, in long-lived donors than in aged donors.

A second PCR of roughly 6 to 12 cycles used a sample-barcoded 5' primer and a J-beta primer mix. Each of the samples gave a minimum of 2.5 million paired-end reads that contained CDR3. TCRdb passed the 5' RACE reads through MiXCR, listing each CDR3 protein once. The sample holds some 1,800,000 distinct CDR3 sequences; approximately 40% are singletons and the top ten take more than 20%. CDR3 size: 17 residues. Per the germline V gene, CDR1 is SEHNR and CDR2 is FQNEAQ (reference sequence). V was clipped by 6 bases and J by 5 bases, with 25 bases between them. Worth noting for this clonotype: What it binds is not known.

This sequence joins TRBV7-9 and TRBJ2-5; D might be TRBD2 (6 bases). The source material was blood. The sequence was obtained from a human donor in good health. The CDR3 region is CASRRDGPGLERETQYF. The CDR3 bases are TGTGCCAGCAGACGCGACGGACCGGGACTTGAACGGGAGACCCAGTACTTC.